The subject of this entry is one T cell receptor beta chain. Its matching antigen is unknown. The ends were cut back, 4 bases at V and 2 bases at J, with 9 bases in the middle. The CDR3 extends over 13 amino acids. Germline lookup yields CDR1 SGHVS and CDR2 FNYEAQ. Naive CD8 cells comprised CD45RO-negative, CCR7-positively selected cells, excluding terminally differentiated effector memory CD45RA+ cells. The sample comes from a study of shared clonotypes between healthy human individuals. Whole-study context: A couple of women and three men aged 18 to 49 made up the donors. General observations from the study: Relative to memory subsets, naive subsets generally showed larger estimated richness.

Original handling: ImmunoSEQ sequences covered only the junction and lacked quality scores; filtering therefore differed. Profiling relied on immunoSEQ multiplex PCR, and the TCRdb table lists in-frame clones only, not all of them. V and J calls and clone size come straight from that table; D and trimming were deduced from the DNA. The sample records about 2,200,000 clones, 85% to 95% being singletons. Source material: naive CD8+ T cells from PBMCs. The receptor's source is a man younger than 35 in good health. Some clones in this sample may be carry-over from other donors' samples. The chain joins TRBV7-6 to TRBJ2-7; D may be TRBD1 or TRBD2 (5 bases each). The CDR3: CASSWSGPYEQYF. The CDR3 bases are TGTGCCAGCAGCTGGTCGGGGCCCTACGAGCAGTACTTC. The whole variable domain, remainder taken from reference TRBV7-6 and TRBJ2-7, is GAGVSQSPRYKVTKRGQDVALRCDPISGHVSLYWYRQALGQGPEFLTYFNYEAQQDKSGLPNDRFSAERPEGSISTLTIQRTEQRDSAMYRCASSWSGPYEQYFGPGTRLTVT.